One T cell receptor (beta chain) is described in this entry. Its antigen is undetermined. Germline V CDR1 and CDR2: MNHNY, SVGAGI (reference sequence). This CDR3 is 15 amino acids long. V was pared by 2 bases and J by 5 bases, with 8 bases of the junction left unmatched. This record comes from a study of beta chain features in type 1 diabetes. Points from the study as a whole: Shorter TCRB CDR3s, moderately but significantly so, were found in Type 1 diabetes patients in all four CD4+ subsets.

The isolated RNA, all of it, was reverse transcribed, so expressed TCRB transcripts were what got sequenced. Generated by immunoSEQ multiplex PCR, the TCRdb table keeps only in-frame clones and is missing some. The data hold some 900,000 clones, with about a sixth observed a single time. The sequenced material came from naive CD4+ T cells from blood. V is TRBV6-6 and J is TRBJ2-5; 7 nucleotides agree with TRBD2. The receptor comes from a woman between 18 and 29 years old in good health. The CDR3 nucleotides are TGTGCCAGCAGTTACGCGGGAGCGGTGATGGAGACCCAGTACTTC. As protein: CASSYAGAVMETQYF.